The sequence of this TCR beta chain was determined in a study of OX40 agonist ivuxolimab in advanced cancers. Comments on this clone: The antigen remains unidentified.

The CDR3 is 16 amino acids. Germline V gives CDR1 SGHRS, CDR2 YFSETQ. Trimming took off 0 bases at V and 1 base at J, with 13 bases between the two ends. Blood samples were obtained at baseline, cycle 4 day 1, and cycle 7 day 1. Regarding the study as a whole: Part of the nonresponder group also had normalized T-cell clonal expansion that was low.

The repertoire was sequenced with immunoSEQ multiplex PCR; TCRdb's copy has only in-frame clones and lacks some. The table lists about 46,000 clones, under 90% of them singletons, with around 2% in the top ten. The receptor was derived from an adult with an advanced solid tumor such as melanoma, head and neck, liver or kidney cancer. The rearrangement joins TRBV5-1 to TRBJ1-1, with TRBD1 as a possible D gene (6 bases). Material: CD4+ or CD8+ T cells sorted from blood, obtained in a trial of the OX40 agonist ivuxolimab. The CDR3 reads CASSLANGGKNTEAFF. CDR3 sequence (DNA): TGCGCCAGCAGCTTGGCCAATGGGGGCAAGAACACTGAAGCTTTCTTT.